The 26 T cell receptor beta chains below were found in one sample sequenced in a study of cytomegalovirus exposure and HLA in healthy donors. Measured with immunoSEQ multiplex PCR; TCRdb has only the in-frame clones, and not every one. This table holds roughly 150,000 clones, 89% found once. The sequencing sample was made of PBMCs. These receptors came from a woman between 18 and 29 years old in good health and CMV-seropositive.

V usage is TRBV7-6 and J usage is TRBJ1-2; 7 bases map to TRBD1. Germline V gene sequence: CDR1 SGHVS, CDR2 FNYEAQ. The CDR3 extends over 15 amino acids. Losses at the gene ends were 1 base for V and 7 bases for J; bases not matched to a gene: 9. CDR3 sequence: CASSLDLQGSGGYTF. DNA of the CDR3: TGTGCCAGCAGCTTAGATCTACAGGGGAGCGGTGGCTACACCTTC.

The chain carries TRBV4-2 and TRBJ1-3; 8 bases agree with TRBD1. The V gene end was trimmed by 1 base and the J gene end by 0 bases; junction bases not matched to a gene: 2. CDR3 length: 16 residues. The V gene's germline CDR1 is LGHNA and CDR2 YNFKEQ. CDR3 sequence reads: CASSQVTGGSGNTIYF. CDR3 nucleotide sequence: TGTGCCAGCAGCCAAGTTACAGGGGGCTCTGGAAACACCATATATTTT.

This clone has a single count. The J gene is TRBJ2-5, the V gene TRBV7-8; D is undetermined. This CDR3 has 14 amino acids. Germline V lookup: CDR1 SGHVS, CDR2 FQNEAQ. The germline V and J ends were trimmed by 5 bases and 2 bases, with 12 bases remaining between them. This chain's CDR3 is CASSLEERQETQYF. The CDR3 nucleotides are TGTGCCAGCAGCCTAGAGGAGAGGCAAGAGACCCAGTACTTC.

V gene TRBV5-1 combines with J gene TRBJ2-7, with 8 bases lining up with TRBD1. The CDR3 has 16 residues. Trimming cost V 8 bases and J 0 bases; bases outside gene matches: 13. In germline, CDR1 is SGHRS, CDR2 YFSETQ. The CDR3 here is CASSGTGTTYSYEQYF. CDR3 sequence (DNA): TGCGCCAGTTCCGGGACAGGAACTACTTACTCCTACGAGCAGTACTTC.

The chain is built from TRBV9 and TRBJ2-1; 9 nucleotides line up with TRBD2. CDR1 SGDLS and CDR2 YYNGEE come from the germline V gene. This CDR3 is built from 16 residues. J lost 5 bases, V lost 4 bases, and 10 bases had no gene match. The CDR3 coding sequence is TGTGCCAGCAGCCCCCATAGCGGGAGAGGTAACAATGAGCAGTTCTTC. It encodes CASSPHSGRGNNEQFF.

CDR3 in amino acids: CASSPPGGKKQYF. The CDR3 DNA follows: TGCGCCAGCAGCCCCCCCGGGGGGAAAAAGCAGTACTTC. The rearrangement links TRBV4-1 to TRBJ2-7; TRBD2 agrees at 7 bases. Germline assignment: CDR1 MGHRA and CDR2 YSYEKL. J was trimmed by 8 bases and V by 4 bases; bases with no gene match: 8. This CDR3 region has 13 residues.

V and J are TRBV5-1 and TRBJ2-3; no clear D gene. Germline-derived CDR1 and CDR2 are SGHRS and YFSETQ. The CDR3 extends over 14 amino acids. The V end lost 0 bases, the J end lost 5 bases, and 10 bases lay between the germline ends. The DNA of the CDR3 is TGCGCCAGCAGCTTGGAGTCAGTTGAAGATACGCAGTATTTT. Translating gives CASSLESVEDTQYF.

The chain couples TRBV7-3 to TRBJ2-7; the D is unclear. Trimming pared 2 bases from V and 0 bases from J, leaving 14 bases between. Germline V gene sequence: CDR1 SGHTA, CDR2 FQGTGA. The length of the CDR3 is 16 residues. The CDR3 loop is CASSLGFGYHSYEQYF. CDR3 nucleotide sequence: TGTGCCAGCAGCTTAGGGTTCGGGTACCACTCCTACGAGCAGTACTTC.

CDR3: CASSAPGQRYGEQFF. DNA for the CDR3: TGTGCCAGCAGCGCACCGGGACAGAGGTATGGTGAGCAGTTCTTC. The chain employs TRBV7-2 and TRBJ2-1; 7 bases are a match to TRBD1. The CDR3 runs to 15 residues. With V trimmed by 5 bases and J by 9 bases, 13 bases remained unmatched. The germline CDR1 and CDR2 sequences are SGHTA and FQGNSA.

V gene TRBV7-2 combines with J gene TRBJ2-5; 8 bases fit TRBD2. V shed 1 base, J shed 5 bases, and the junction held 6 bases outside the gene matches. The CDR3 contains 15 residues. Germline CDR1 is SGHTA and CDR2 is FQGNSA. CDR3 residues: CASSLGSGTGETQYF. The CDR3, as DNA: TGTGCCAGCAGCTTAGGTAGCGGGACCGGGGAGACCCAGTACTTC.

The chain joins TRBV7-3 to TRBJ1-1, with D possibly TRBD1 on 5 matching bases. From germline, CDR1 is SGHTA and CDR2 FQGTGA. This CDR3 comprises 14 residues. Trimming shortened V by 3 bases and J by 7 bases, and 15 bases separated the two germline ends. Written as DNA, the CDR3 is TGTGCCAGCAGCTTGAATTCGTGGGGGGATGAAGCTTTCTTT. Translating it yields CASSLNSWGDEAFF.

The chain combines TRBV7-9 with TRBJ1-2, with 9 bases fitting TRBD1. The germline gives CDR1 SEHNR, CDR2 FQNEAQ (reference sequence). J gave up 8 bases and V 5 bases, and 9 bases lay outside the gene matches. CDR3 length equals 14 residues. The CDR3 loop is CASSEIQGAEGYTF. For the CDR3, the DNA is TGTGCCAGCAGCGAGATACAGGGGGCAGAAGGCTACACCTTC.

The rearrangement uses TRBV27 and TRBJ2-5; D is unclear. V shed 4 bases and J shed 2 bases, with 11 bases lying between them. Germline lookup yields CDR1 MNHEY and CDR2 SMNVEV (reference sequence). The CDR3 is 14 residues long. The CDR3 here is CASSSFQNQETQYF. The CDR3 DNA reads as TGTGCCAGCAGTTCGTTCCAGAATCAAGAGACCCAGTACTTC.

The rearrangement uses TRBV6-6 and TRBJ2-2; D perhaps matches TRBD2 (6 bases). Germline V gene lookup returns CDR1 MNHNY and CDR2 SVGAGI (reference sequence). V lost 10 bases to trimming and J lost 7 bases, with 19 bases between them. The CDR3 runs to 14 residues. CDR3 DNA sequence: TGTGCCACCAGCTTTCGGGAGAGGGGCGGGGAGCTGTTTTTT. The encoded protein is CATSFRERGGELFF.

This rearrangement joins TRBV4-2 to TRBJ2-1; 11 bases are a match to TRBD2. Germline V gene data show CDR1 as LGHNA and CDR2 as YNFKEQ. The V and J ends lost 0 bases and 4 bases, in that order; junction bases with no gene match: 5. The CDR3 runs to 17 residues. Here the CDR3 reads CASSQDYGTSGYNEQFF. For the CDR3, the DNA is TGTGCCAGCAGCCAAGATTACGGGACTAGCGGTTACAATGAGCAGTTCTTC.

The rearrangement links TRBV27 to TRBJ2-7, with a weak D call TRBD2 (5 bases). The V gene lost 2 bases and the J gene lost 2 bases, with 10 bases spanning the gap. From germline, CDR1 is MNHEY and CDR2 SMNVEV (reference sequence). CDR3 length: 14 amino acids. The CDR3 sequence is CASSLERGTYEQYF. CDR3 nucleotide sequence: TGTGCCAGCAGTTTAGAGCGAGGGACCTACGAGCAGTACTTC.

There are a few counts of this clone. V gene TRBV10-1 combines with J gene TRBJ2-2; D is unclear. This CDR3 comprises 12 residues. V lost 6 bases to trimming and J lost 0 bases, with 2 bases between them. Germline loops: CDR1 WNHNN, CDR2 SYGVQD (reference sequence). The CDR3 region has the DNA TGCGCCAGCAGCTCGAACACCGGGGAGCTGTTTTTT. Its protein product is CASSSNTGELFF.

This chain uses TRBV28 with TRBJ2-3; TRBD2 agrees at 8 bases. The ends lost 3 bases at V and 3 bases at J; junction bases unmatched: 2. The CDR3 extends over 14 amino acids. Germline CDR1 is MDHEN and CDR2 is SYDVKM. In nucleotides, the CDR3 is TGTGCCAGCAGTTTGACGGGAGGGACAGATACGCAGTATTTT. This translates into CASSLTGGTDTQYF.

The chain employs TRBV10-1 and TRBJ1-1, with TRBD1 matching over 7 bases. The V segment lost 6 bases and the J segment 7 bases; nucleotides outside the gene matches: 2. Germline-derived CDR1 and CDR2 are WNHNN and SYGVQD (reference sequence). The CDR3 length is 11 residues. The CDR3 reads CASSRDSEAFF. Written as DNA, the CDR3 is TGCGCCAGCAGCCGGGACAGTGAAGCTTTCTTT.

A single count supports this clone. The chain has TRBV9 and TRBJ2-7; tentatively, D is TRBD2 (7 bases). The CDR3 loop spans 13 amino acids. The germline V gene has CDR1 SGDLS and CDR2 YYNGEE. V was trimmed by 7 bases and J by 5 bases, leaving 16 bases between them. The CDR3 region is CASGSGGGDEQYF. Written as DNA, the CDR3 is TGTGCCAGCGGCTCGGGGGGCGGCGACGAGCAGTACTTC. The variable domain in full, with the rest retrieved from reference TRBV9 and TRBJ2-7, is DSGVTQTPKHLITATGQRVTLRCSPRSGDLSVYWYQQSLDQGLQFLIQYYNGEERAKGNILERFSAQQFPDLHSELNLSSLELGDSALYFCASGSGGGDEQYFGPGTRLTVT.

Only a few counts were recorded for this clone. V and J are TRBV19 and TRBJ2-7; 8 positions match TRBD1. Germline trimming cut 5 bases from V and 3 bases from J; bases unmatched to any gene: 6. The CDR3 totals 14 residues. In germline, CDR1 is LNHDA, CDR2 SQIVND (reference sequence). The CDR3 is CASSLGTGLYEQYF. The CDR3 coding sequence is TGTGCCAGTAGTCTCGGGACAGGCCTCTACGAGCAGTACTTC.

The V and J genes are TRBV2 and TRBJ1-5, with 7 nucleotides matching TRBD1. The CDR3 runs to 14 residues. Germline trimming cut 6 bases from V and 9 bases from J; bases unmatched to any gene: 11. Germline V gene lookup returns CDR1 SNHLY and CDR2 FYNNEI. In DNA form, the CDR3 reads TGTGCCAGCAGCCCGATGAGGGGGCAAGGGCCCCAGCATTTT. This codes for CASSPMRGQGPQHF.

The chain employs TRBV11-2 and TRBJ1-2; 7 bases line up with TRBD1. Germline trimming cut 8 bases from V and 7 bases from J; bases unmatched to any gene: 7. This CDR3 has 12 residues. Germline values: CDR1 SGHAT, CDR2 FQNNGV. CDR3 DNA: TGTGCCAGCGGGCAGGGGGGAGGTGGCTACACCTTC. Protein product: CASGQGGGGYTF.

This chain links TRBV7-9 with TRBJ2-1, with 14 positions matching TRBD2. Looked up from germline, CDR1 is SEHNR and CDR2 is FQNEAQ (reference sequence). CDR3 length: 15 residues. The V and J ends lost 3 bases and 8 bases, in that order; junction bases with no gene match: 3. The CDR3 nucleotides are TGTGCCAGCAGCTTGGGACTAGCGGGAGCTCATGAGCAGTTCTTC. Protein sequence: CASSLGLAGAHEQFF. The full variable domain, in which reference TRBV7-9 and TRBJ2-1 provide the parts outside the CDR3, is DTGVSQNPRHKITKRGQNVTFRCDPISEHNRLYWYRQTLGQGPEFLTYFQNEAQLEKSRLLSDRFSAERPKGSFSTLEIQRTEQGDSAMYLCASSLGLAGAHEQFFGPGTRLTVL.

With respect to this clone: One junction end disagrees with the germline gene, perhaps due to a read error. This chain connects TRBV7-7 to TRBJ2-3; TRBD2 agrees at 10 bases. The CDR3 is made up of 17 amino acids. The V gene's germline CDR1 is SSHAT and CDR2 FNYEAQ (reference sequence). The CDR3 DNA reads TGTGCTAGCAGCTTAGGGCTAGCGGGAGACGGCGCAGATACGCAGTATTTT. Protein sequence: CASSLGLAGDGADTQYF.

The genes are TRBV28 and TRBJ2-5, with 14 bases fitting TRBD2. CDR1 is MDHEN, CDR2 SYDVKM, per germline. Losses at the gene ends were 5 bases for V and 4 bases for J; bases not matched to a gene: 9. CDR3 length: 17 amino acids. For the CDR3, the DNA is TGTGCCAGCAGTCCCATTTGGACTAGCGGGAGGAGAGAGACCCAGTACTTC. It specifies CASSPIWTSGRRETQYF.